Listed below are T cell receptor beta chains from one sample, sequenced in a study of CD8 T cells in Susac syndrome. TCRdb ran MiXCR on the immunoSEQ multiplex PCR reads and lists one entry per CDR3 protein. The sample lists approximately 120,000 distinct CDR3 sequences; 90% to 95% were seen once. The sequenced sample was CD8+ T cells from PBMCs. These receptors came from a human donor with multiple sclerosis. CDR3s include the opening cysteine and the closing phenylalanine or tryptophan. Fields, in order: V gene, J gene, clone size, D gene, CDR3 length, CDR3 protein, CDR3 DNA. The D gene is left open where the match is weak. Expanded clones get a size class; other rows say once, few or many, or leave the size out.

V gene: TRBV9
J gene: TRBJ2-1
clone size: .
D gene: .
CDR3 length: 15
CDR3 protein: CASSVGGGSYNEQFF
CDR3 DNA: TGTGCCAGCAGCGTAGGCGGTGGCAGCTACAATGAGCAGTTCTTC

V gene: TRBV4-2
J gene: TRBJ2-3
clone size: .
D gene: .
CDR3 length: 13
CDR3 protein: CASSQTPAHTQYF
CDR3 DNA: TGTGCCAGCAGCCAGACTCCGGCCCATACGCAGTATTTT

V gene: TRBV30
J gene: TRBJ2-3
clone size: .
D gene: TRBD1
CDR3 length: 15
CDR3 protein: CAWSVKGALTDTQYF
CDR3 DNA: TGTGCCTGGAGTGTAAAGGGGGCCTTAACAGATACGCAGTATTTT

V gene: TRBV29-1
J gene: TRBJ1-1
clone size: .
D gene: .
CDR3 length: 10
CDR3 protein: CSVPGTEAFF
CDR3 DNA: TGCAGCGTACCAGGGACCGAAGCTTTCTTT

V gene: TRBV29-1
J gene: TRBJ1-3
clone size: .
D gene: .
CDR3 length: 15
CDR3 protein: CSVAAGRSSGNTIYF
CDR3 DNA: TGCAGCGTTGCAGCGGGACGGTCCTCTGGAAACACCATATATTTT

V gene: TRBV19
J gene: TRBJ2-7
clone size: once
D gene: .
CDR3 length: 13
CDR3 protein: CASSPRPLYEQYF
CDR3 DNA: TGTGCCAGTAGCCCACGGCCCCTCTACGAGCAGTACTTC

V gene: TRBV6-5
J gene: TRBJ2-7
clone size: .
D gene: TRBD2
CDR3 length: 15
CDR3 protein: CASSSLAEDTYEQYF
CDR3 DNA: TGTGCCAGCAGTAGTCTAGCGGAGGATACCTACGAGCAGTACTTC

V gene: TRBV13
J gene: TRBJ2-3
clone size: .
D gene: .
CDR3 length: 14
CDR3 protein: CASTPEGFGDTQYF
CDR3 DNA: TGTGCCAGCACGCCCGAAGGGTTTGGAGATACGCAGTATTTT

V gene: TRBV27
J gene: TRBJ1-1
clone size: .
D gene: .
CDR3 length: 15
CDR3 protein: CASSLFPGSTTEAFF
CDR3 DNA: TGTGCCAGCAGTTTATTTCCAGGGTCGACGACTGAAGCTTTCTTT

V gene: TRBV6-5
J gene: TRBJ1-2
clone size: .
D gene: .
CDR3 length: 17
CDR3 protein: CASSYSKTGLGVDGYTF
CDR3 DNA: TGTGCCAGCAGTTACTCCAAAACAGGGCTGGGGGTGGATGGCTACACCTTC

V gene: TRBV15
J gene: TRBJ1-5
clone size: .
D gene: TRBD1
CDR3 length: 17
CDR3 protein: CATSRHPGQGVDQPQHF
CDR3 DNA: TGTGCCACCAGCAGACACCCGGGACAGGGGGTCGATCAGCCCCAGCATTTT

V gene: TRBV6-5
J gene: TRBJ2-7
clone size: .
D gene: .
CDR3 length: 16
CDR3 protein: CASSSVPPGAVYEQYF
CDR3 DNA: TGTGCCAGCAGTTCCGTCCCGCCGGGGGCGGTTTACGAGCAGTACTTC

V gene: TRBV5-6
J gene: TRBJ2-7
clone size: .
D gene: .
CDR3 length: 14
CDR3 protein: CASSLQGFSYEQYF
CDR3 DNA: TGTGCCAGCAGCTTACAGGGTTTCTCCTACGAGCAGTACTTC

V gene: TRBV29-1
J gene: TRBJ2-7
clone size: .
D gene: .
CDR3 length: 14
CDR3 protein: CSVPGTLSSYEQYF
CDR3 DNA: TGCAGCGTTCCCGGGACCCTGAGCTCCTACGAGCAGTACTTC

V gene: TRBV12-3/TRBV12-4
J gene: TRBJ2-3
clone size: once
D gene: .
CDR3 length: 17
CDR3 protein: CASSLMPGWSSTDTQYF
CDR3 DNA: TGTGCCAGCAGTTTAATGCCGGGGTGGTCTAGCACAGATACGCAGTATTTT

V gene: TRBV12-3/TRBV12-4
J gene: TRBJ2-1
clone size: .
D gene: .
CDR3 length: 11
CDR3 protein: CASSFMGEPFF
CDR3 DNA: TGTGCCAGCAGTTTCATGGGGGAGCCGTTCTTC